Listed below are T cell receptor beta chains from one sample, sequenced in a study of metastatic and nonmetastatic thyroid tumors. MiXCR was used by TCRdb to re-call the PCR reads. The sample has roughly 18,000 clones, around 28% seen once; the top ten hold less than 15%. Material for sequencing was tumor tissue. The receptors were gathered from a female donor with papillary thyroid cancer or a benign thyroid nodule (not recorded which). Some clones in this sample may be carry-over from other donors' samples. CDR3s include the opening cysteine and the closing phenylalanine or tryptophan. D genes are given only for firm matches. Clone sizes are given selectively: once, few, many, or a class where the clone is expanded.

d_gene: NA; v_gene: TRBV7-8; abundance: medium-sized; j_gene: TRBJ1-1; CDR3aa: CASSLATTNTEAFF; CDR3nt: TGTGCCAGCAGCTTAGCGACGACGAACACTGAAGCTTTCTTT
d_gene: NA; v_gene: TRBV6-5; abundance: NA; j_gene: TRBJ2-1; CDR3aa: CASSLLVNEQFF; CDR3nt: TGTGCCAGCAGCCTATTAGTGAATGAGCAGTTCTTC
d_gene: NA; v_gene: TRBV7-8; abundance: medium-sized; j_gene: TRBJ1-2; CDR3aa: CASSLSGEGYGYTF; CDR3nt: TGTGCCAGCAGCTTATCCGGCGAAGGGTATGGCTACACCTTC
d_gene: NA; v_gene: TRBV6-1; abundance: NA; j_gene: TRBJ1-5; CDR3aa: CASSERPDYSNQPQHF; CDR3nt: TGTGCCAGCAGTGAGAGGCCGGACTATAGCAATCAGCCCCAGCATTTT
d_gene: TRBD1; v_gene: TRBV13; abundance: NA; j_gene: TRBJ2-2; CDR3aa: CASSEGQENTGELFF; CDR3nt: TGTGCCAGCAGCGAGGGACAGGAGAACACCGGGGAGCTGTTTTTT
d_gene: TRBD2; v_gene: TRBV19; abundance: few; j_gene: TRBJ2-7; CDR3aa: CASSIRAGVREQYF; CDR3nt: TGTGCCAGTAGTATAAGGGCGGGAGTACGGGAGCAGTACTTC
d_gene: TRBD1; v_gene: TRBV28; abundance: few; j_gene: TRBJ1-2; CDR3aa: CASISDRGLGYTF; CDR3nt: TGTGCCAGCATTTCGGACAGGGGGCTTGGCTACACCTTC
d_gene: NA; v_gene: TRBV28; abundance: few; j_gene: TRBJ2-7; CDR3aa: CASSSLYEQYF; CDR3nt: TGTGCCAGCAGTTCGCTCTACGAGCAGTACTTC
d_gene: TRBD2; v_gene: TRBV6-2/TRBV6-3; abundance: few; j_gene: TRBJ2-3; CDR3aa: CASTLAGVITDTQYF; CDR3nt: TGTGCCAGCACACTAGCGGGAGTTATAACAGATACGCAGTATTTT